These 3 T cell receptor beta chains share one sample of origin, sequenced in a study of T cell clonotyping in hematopoietic cell transplantation. Sequenced by immunoSEQ multiplex PCR; TCRdb stores in-frame clones only, minus some. In the table there are approximately 70,000 clones, around 94% of which are singletons. Sequencing was done on a sample of peripheral blood mononuclear cells. The receptors were sampled from a man aged 50-59 years in good health. Some clones in this sample may be carry-over from other donors' samples.

This rearrangement joins TRBV19 to TRBJ2-2; possibly TRBD1 for D (5 bases). Per germline, CDR1 LNHDA and CDR2 SQIVND (reference sequence). The V end was cut by 1 base, the J end by 1 base, with 19 bases between. This CDR3 is 19 amino acids long. In DNA, the CDR3 is TGTGCCAGTAGTATAGGGGGCGGTGTGGGCAGACGGAACACCGGGGAGCTGTTTTTT. This gives the protein CASSIGGGVGRRNTGELFF.

The chain has TRBV7-7 and TRBJ2-3, with 10 bases that match TRBD1. CDR1 and CDR2 from the germline V gene are SSHAT and FNYEAQ (reference sequence). This CDR3 is 15 amino acids long. The ends lost 3 bases at V and 2 bases at J; junction bases unmatched: 2. This CDR3 is CASSLTGGSTDTQYF. Here the CDR3 DNA reads TGTGCCAGCAGCTTGACAGGGGGCTCCACAGATACGCAGTATTTT.

The V and J genes are TRBV11-2 and TRBJ2-7; the match to TRBD2 covers 9 bases. Germline V gene sequence: CDR1 SGHAT, CDR2 FQNNGV. CDR3 length: 14 residues. Trimming took 5 bases from V and 6 from J; bases not matched to a gene: 8. The CDR3 region is CASSPQGLASEQYF. CDR3 DNA sequence: TGTGCCAGCAGCCCTCAGGGACTAGCTTCCGAGCAGTACTTC.